The rows below give T cell receptor beta chains drawn from one sample of a study of cytotoxic CD8 clonotypes in ibrutinib-treated CLL. Only in-frame clones appear in the TCRdb table, and some are missing; sequencing was by immunoSEQ multiplex PCR. Among roughly 50,000 clones listed, about 50% were seen once. This specimen was PBMCs, taken after 24 months of ibrutinib treatment. The receptors were gathered from a human donor with chronic lymphocytic leukemia. CDR3s include the opening cysteine and the closing phenylalanine or tryptophan. Fields, in order: clone size, D gene, V gene, J gene, CDR3 DNA, CDR3 protein. The D gene is left open where the match is weak. A clone size is listed for some rows: how often the clone was seen (once, few, many), or a class if it is expanded.

.	.	TRBV7-9	TRBJ2-5	TGTGCCAGCAGCGAGGGGGTTGGGGAGACCCAGTACTTC	CASSEGVGETQYF
few	.	TRBV12-2	TRBJ2-1	TGTGCAAGTCGCTTGGGCTACCCTGGCTACAATGAGCAGTTCTTC	CASRLGYPGYNEQFF
once	.	TRBV6-1	TRBJ1-2	TGTGCCAGCAGTGAAAGGCGGAACTATGGCTACACCTTC	CASSERRNYGYTF
.	.	TRBV28	TRBJ1-6	TGTGCCAGCAGTTTATTCGGGACGTCGAATTCACCCCTCCACTTT	CASSLFGTSNSPLHF
.	.	TRBV27	TRBJ2-5	TGTGCCAGCACAGGTTGGGGAGAGACCCAGTACTTC	CASTGWGETQYF
.	.	TRBV11-2	TRBJ1-4	TGTGCCAGCAGCTCGATCGGGCAGGGGAATGAAAAACTGTTTTTT	CASSSIGQGNEKLFF
.	TRBD1	TRBV5-6	TRBJ2-2	TGTGCCAGCAGCCAAGACAGGGGCTACACCGGGGAGCTGTTTTTT	CASSQDRGYTGELFF
.	.	TRBV5-1	TRBJ1-6	TGCGCCAGCAGCTTCTCAGGGGACGATTCACCCCTCCACTTT	CASSFSGDDSPLHF
many	.	TRBV25-1	TRBJ1-5	TGTGCCAGCAGCCTAAACCCTCTCAATCAGCCCCAGCATTTT	CASSLNPLNQPQHF
.	TRBD2	TRBV19	TRBJ2-1	TGTGCCAGTAGTACGCGGACTAGCGGGGAGCAGTTCTTC	CASSTRTSGEQFF
once	.	TRBV4-1	TRBJ1-1	TGCGCCAGCAGCCAAGAAGGGAGGCGGATTATGAACACTGAAGCTTTCTTT	CASSQEGRRIMNTEAFF
.	TRBD2	TRBV19	TRBJ2-7	TGTGCCAGTAGTACGAAGCGGGGGGAAACCTACGAGCAGTACTTC	CASSTKRGETYEQYF
.	.	TRBV2	TRBJ2-5	TGTGCCAGCAGTGAAGGGCGAGGTGGGGAGACCCAGTACTTC	CASSEGRGGETQYF
.	TRBD1	TRBV4-1	TRBJ2-5	TGCGCCAGCAGCCAAGGTCAGGGGGTGTGGACCCAGTACTTC	CASSQGQGVWTQYF
.	.	TRBV22-1	TRBJ2-6	TGTCCTGGGAGTACTGGGGGCGAACAAAGTCGGGCCAACGTCCTGACTTTC	CPGSTGGEQSRANVLTF
few	.	TRBV19	TRBJ1-2	TGTGCCAGTAGGAAAGCGCCCGATGGCTACACCTTC	CASRKAPDGYTF
.	.	TRBV15	TRBJ1-2	TGTGCCACCAGCAGAGATCGTGTCCCCTATGGCTACACCTTC	CATSRDRVPYGYTF
few	.	TRBV6-1	TRBJ2-5	TGTGCCAGCAGTCTCCTCCAAGAGACCCAGTACTTC	CASSLLQETQYF
.	.	TRBV6-6	TRBJ1-5	TGTGCCAGCAGACACACCGATCAGCCCCAGCATTTT	CASRHTDQPQHF
.	TRBD1	TRBV6-1	TRBJ1-6	TGTGCCAGCACCCCGCCGACAGGGAGTAATTCACCCCTCCACTTT	CASTPPTGSNSPLHF
.	.	TRBV4-1	TRBJ2-5	TGCGCCAGCAGCCAAGGGGGACAAGAGACCCAGTACTTC	CASSQGGQETQYF
.	TRBD2	TRBV5-1	TRBJ2-1	TGCGCCAGCAGCTTGGCTAGCGGGGGGGCGAGGAATGAGCAGTTCTTC	CASSLASGGARNEQFF
.	.	TRBV6-1	TRBJ1-6	TGTGCCAGCACCGGACAGTTTAATTCACCCCTCCACTTT	CASTGQFNSPLHF
.	TRBD1	TRBV12-5	TRBJ2-5	TGTGCTAGTGCCTCGACAGGGTTAGAGACCCAGTACTTC	CASASTGLETQYF
once	TRBD1	TRBV2	TRBJ2-5	TGTGCCAGCAGTGAAGGGACAGGGGGCTTTGAGACCCAGTACTTC	CASSEGTGGFETQYF
.	.	TRBV25-1	TRBJ1-2	TGTGCCAGCAATGGGGAGGGGCCTCCTCTGGGCTACACCTTC	CASNGEGPPLGYTF
.	.	TRBV6-5	TRBJ2-5	TGTGCCAGCAGTTATCGGACACCCGTCCAAGAGACCCAGTACTTC	CASSYRTPVQETQYF
.	TRBD2	TRBV5-6	TRBJ2-7	TGTGCCAGCAGCCGGATGGGACTATTCTACGAGCAGTACTTC	CASSRMGLFYEQYF
once	.	TRBV5-6	TRBJ1-2	TGTGCCAGCAGCCAAGATCAGGGGTGGTATGGCTACACCTTC	CASSQDQGWYGYTF
.	.	TRBV11-2	TRBJ1-6	TGTGCCAGCAGCTTAGTCCCGTTACTCTCAGATTCACCCCTCCACTTT	CASSLVPLLSDSPLHF
few	.	TRBV7-9	TRBJ1-4	TGTGCCAGCAGCCGCGGACAGAATGAAAAACTGTTTTTT	CASSRGQNEKLFF
few	.	TRBV5-4	TRBJ1-3	TGTGCCAGCAGCTCCCGTGGAAACACCATATATTTT	CASSSRGNTIYF
.	TRBD1	TRBV6-5	TRBJ1-1	TGTGCCAGCAGCTCGACAGGGGGGGCTGAAGCTTTCTTT	CASSSTGGAEAFF
.	TRBD2	TRBV7-8	TRBJ2-3	TGTGCCAGCAGCTTACGCCGGGGGGTAGATACGCAGTATTTT	CASSLRRGVDTQYF
.	TRBD1	TRBV10-3	TRBJ2-2	TGTGCCATCAGTGAGTGGCGGGGACAGGGGGACACCGGGGAGCTGTTTTTT	CAISEWRGQGDTGELFF
few	.	TRBV14	TRBJ2-5	TGTGCCAGCAGCCTCGGAGAGACCCAGTACTTC	CASSLGETQYF
.	.	TRBV5-6	TRBJ2-3	TGTGCCAGCAGCTTGGAATCTTTGTGGCGCATTGGTACGCAGTATTTT	CASSLESLWRIGTQYF
once	.	TRBV10-3	TRBJ1-1	TGTGCCATCAGTGAGTCTAGGGACGGGGAAAACACTGAAGCTTTCTTT	CAISESRDGENTEAFF
.	.	TRBV14	TRBJ2-2	TGTGCCAGCAGCCAAGAGAGGGACGGGGAGCTGTTTTTT	CASSQERDGELFF
.	TRBD1	TRBV6-5	TRBJ1-6	TGTGCCAGCAGTTCGGACAGGGCGGGATCACCCCTCCACTTT	CASSSDRAGSPLHF
.	.	TRBV2	TRBJ2-3	TGTGCCAGCAGTGGGGACCTAGGTATAGATACGCAGTATTTT	CASSGDLGIDTQYF
many	.	TRBV19	TRBJ2-5	TGTGCCAGTAGTATAGGACAGAATCAAGAGACCCAGTACTTC	CASSIGQNQETQYF
.	.	TRBV29-1	TRBJ1-2	TGCAGCGTTGCCCTGACAGTAGGGAATGGCTACACCTTC	CSVALTVGNGYTF
.	TRBD1	TRBV19	TRBJ2-7	TGTGCCAGTTGGGACAGTCCCCTAGGCGAGCAGTACTTC	CASWDSPLGEQYF
.	.	TRBV5-1	TRBJ2-7	TGCGCCAGCAGCTTGGGGGGAACCATCTACGAGCAGTACTTC	CASSLGGTIYEQYF